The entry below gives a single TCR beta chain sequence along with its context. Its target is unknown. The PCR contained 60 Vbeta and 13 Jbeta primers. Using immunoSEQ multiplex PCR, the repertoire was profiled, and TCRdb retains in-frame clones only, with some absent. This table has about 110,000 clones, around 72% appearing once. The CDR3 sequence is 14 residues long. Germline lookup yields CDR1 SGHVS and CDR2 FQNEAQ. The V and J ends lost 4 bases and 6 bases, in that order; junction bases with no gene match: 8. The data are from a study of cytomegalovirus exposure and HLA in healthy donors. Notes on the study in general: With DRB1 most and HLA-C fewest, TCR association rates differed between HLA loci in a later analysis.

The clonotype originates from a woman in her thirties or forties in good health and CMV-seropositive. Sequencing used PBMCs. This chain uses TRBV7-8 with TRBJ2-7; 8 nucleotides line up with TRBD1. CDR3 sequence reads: CASSYRTGSSEQYF. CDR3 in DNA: TGTGCCAGCAGCTACAGGACAGGGTCCAGCGAGCAGTACTTC.